What follows are 7 T cell receptor beta chains derived from one specimen sequenced in a study of T cell clonotyping in hematopoietic cell transplantation. Sequencing used immunoSEQ multiplex PCR; TCRdb keeps in-frame clones, though not all of them. Among over 10,000 clones listed, about 91% were seen once. The sample taken for sequencing was peripheral blood mononuclear cells. The receptors derive from a woman aged 45 to 65 in good health. Some clones in this sample may be carry-over from other donors' samples.

The chain employs TRBV6-5 and TRBJ1-1; maybe TRBD1 (5 bases). The CDR3 loop spans 14 amino acids. Between the trimmed V and J ends, which lost 2 bases and 7 bases, there was a span of 14 bases. Germline V gene sequence: CDR1 MNHEY, CDR2 SVGAGI. For the CDR3, the DNA is TGTGCCAGCAGTTACGGAAACAGGAGGAGTGAAGCTTTCTTT. Its protein product is CASSYGNRRSEAFF.

The chain combines TRBV30 with TRBJ2-5; maybe TRBD2 (5 bases). The V and J ends lost 2 bases and 1 base respectively, with 17 bases between them. The CDR3 is 16 residues long. Germline loops: CDR1 GTSNPN, CDR2 SVGIG (reference sequence). In DNA form, the CDR3 reads TGTGCCTGGAGTTCCCCCGGGTCCCTAGCCCAAGAGACCCAGTACTTC. Its protein is CAWSSPGSLAQETQYF.

J is TRBJ2-7 and V is TRBV7-6; perhaps TRBD1 as D (6 bases). The CDR3 sequence is 13 residues long. Germline V lookup: CDR1 SGHVS, CDR2 FNYEAQ. Deletions cut 1 base from V and 3 bases from J, with 7 bases between. The CDR3 DNA sequence: TGTGCCAGCAGCTTAGGGGACATCTACGAGCAGTACTTC. This sequence encodes CASSLGDIYEQYF.

This chain uses TRBV30 with TRBJ2-2; D is perhaps TRBD1 (6 bases). CDR3 size: 13 residues. Germline V gene data show CDR1 as GTSNPN and CDR2 as SVGIG (reference sequence). The V end was cut by 0 bases, the J end by 5 bases, with 7 bases between. The CDR3 bases are TGTGCCTGGAGTGTAGGGGGTACCGGGGAGCTGTTTTTT. Protein: CAWSVGGTGELFF.

The V call is TRBV27, the J call TRBJ1-4, with 7 bases lining up with TRBD1. Germline V gene sequence: CDR1 MNHEY, CDR2 SMNVEV (reference sequence). This CDR3 spans 20 amino acids. The ends lost 6 bases at V and 5 bases at J; junction bases unmatched: 24. In DNA, the CDR3 is TGTGCCAGCAGCCCGGGCTGGGGGACTAACGAGGGGGCACTAAATGAAAAACTGTTTTTT. It translates to CASSPGWGTNEGALNEKLFF.

The chain has TRBV5-6 and TRBJ1-2, with a tentative D call TRBD1 (6 bases). The CDR3 is 15 amino acids. V lost 2 bases, J lost 4 bases, and 15 bases lay in between. CDR1 SGHDT and CDR2 YYEEEE come from the germline V gene. CDR3: CASSFSRGVLYGYTF. DNA for the CDR3: TGTGCCAGCAGCTTTTCGAGGGGGGTACTCTATGGCTACACCTTC.

V and J are TRBV5-1 and TRBJ2-7; 8 bases fit TRBD1. There are 15 residues in the CDR3. Trimming at V came to 0 bases and at J to 2 bases, leaving 4 bases not matched to a gene. CDR1 and CDR2 (germline): SGHRS, YFSETQ. CDR3 loop: CASSLARDRTYEQYF. DNA of the CDR3: TGCGCCAGCAGCTTGGCCCGGGACAGGACCTACGAGCAGTACTTC.